The T cell receptor (beta chain) described here comes from a study of CD8+CD57+ T cells in acquired aplastic anemia. Study-wide context: An average of roughly 3 ug of DNA was obtained from sorted CD4+ and CD8+ cells.

In this sample, this clonotype turned up many times. Its antigen remains unidentified. General study results and limits: Sharing between patients and controls was observed for around 30 CD8+ CDR3 sequences.

The template for TCR beta VDJ and CDR3 sequence profiling was genomic DNA. Via MiXCR, TCRdb re-called the reads, giving one row per CDR3 protein. The sample shows 250,000 to 350,000 distinct CDR3 sequences, 55% to 65% of them seen only once. This CDR3 has 16 amino acids. J lost 5 bases, V lost 7 bases, and 7 bases had no gene match. Germline CDR1 is SNHLY and CDR2 is FYNNEI. This chain uses TRBV2 with TRBJ2-2; 13 bases line up with TRBD2. The sample taken for sequencing was sorted CD4+, CD8+, or CD8+CD57+ T cells (not recorded which) from PBMCs. This TCR was sampled from a human donor with severe aplastic anemia or a healthy control (not recorded which). The CDR3 region is CASTSWTSGGTGELFF. Here the CDR3 DNA reads TGTGCCAGCACCTCTTGGACTAGCGGGGGTACCGGGGAGCTGTTTTTT.